This TCR beta chain was retrieved from a study of memory CD4+ T cells and cytomegalovirus serostatus. Overall study context: Donors were healthy Belgian adults, several CMV seropositive and approximately 25 seronegative. General study points: Each of approximately 70 CMV-associated TCRbeta sequences occurred in one to five individuals.

Single viable CD3+CD4+CD8-CD45RO+ cells were sorted as the memory CD4+ T cells. Total CD4+ T cells were enriched by CD4 positive selection. The CDR3 is 12 residues long. The germline CDR1 and CDR2 sequences are MDHEN and SYDVKM. V lost 2 bases to trimming and J lost 5 bases, with 6 bases between them. Clones were read by immunoSEQ multiplex PCR, and TCRdb kept only the in-frame ones, dropping some. The sample lists roughly 50,000 clones; around 80% were seen once. Details on this clone: The antigen remains unidentified.

The chain is built from TRBV28 and TRBJ1-2; D gene uncertain. The material sequenced was memory CD4+ T cells from blood. The sequence derives from an adult in good health and CMV-seronegative. CDR3 sequence: CASSLVGYGYTF. In DNA form, the CDR3 reads TGTGCCAGCAGTTTAGTAGGTTATGGCTACACCTTC.